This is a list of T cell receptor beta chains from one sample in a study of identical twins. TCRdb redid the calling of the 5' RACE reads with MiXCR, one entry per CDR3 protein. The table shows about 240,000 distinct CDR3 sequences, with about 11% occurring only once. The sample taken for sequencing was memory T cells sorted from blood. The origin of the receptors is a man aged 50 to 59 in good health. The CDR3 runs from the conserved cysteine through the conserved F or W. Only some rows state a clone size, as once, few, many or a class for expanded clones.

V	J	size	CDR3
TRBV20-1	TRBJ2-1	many	CSAGRGADEQFF
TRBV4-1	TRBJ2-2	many	CASSQEIATGELFF
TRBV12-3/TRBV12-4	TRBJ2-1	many	CASKGGEQFF
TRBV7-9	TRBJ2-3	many	CASSSRASGRPDTQYF
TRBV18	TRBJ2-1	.	CASSPGQGNSYNEQFF
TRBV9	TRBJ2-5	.	CASSVDWGTEGTQYF
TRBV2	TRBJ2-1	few	CASSEAAGRSGDEQFF
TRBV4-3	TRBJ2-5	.	CASSQENRVETQYF
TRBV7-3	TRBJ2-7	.	CASSSGLAGDLSYEQYF
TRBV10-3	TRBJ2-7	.	CAISRDRVYEQYF
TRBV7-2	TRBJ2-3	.	CASSKTFSDTQYF
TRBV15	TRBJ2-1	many	CATSRAGGPGNEQFF
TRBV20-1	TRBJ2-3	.	CSAPGTSGLSTDTQYF
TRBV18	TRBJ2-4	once	CASSPPSGLAKNIQYF